Shown below are 26 T cell receptor beta chains from a single sample sequenced in a study of T-cell reconstitution after alpha-beta-depleted transplantation in children (dated by TCRdb to 2016 to 2017). The treatment or condition label here, explained by the study, means: allogeneic hematopoietic cell transplantation with graft depleted of TCRalphabeta T cells and CD19 B cells. The library relied on PCR. TCRdb lists the instrument as Illumina HiSeq 2500. Molecular barcoding was employed in the preparation of TCR libraries, with unique molecular identifiers being used to normalize TCRbeta repertoire quantification. TCRdb cleaned the public reads at Q25 with fastp, built clones with MiXCR and kept in-frame beta chains. Entries that share a CDR3 protein sequence are merged under the most common genes and DNA. This sample gives approximately 1,000,000 distinct CDR3 sequences in total; about 26% of them show up just once. The leading ten clones occupy about 28% of the sample.

Material: PBMCs, mostly from graft donor cells, obtained 360 days after TCRalphabeta/CD19-depleted stem cell transplant. These receptors came from a boy under three years old who had a stem cell transplant for SCID, so the T cells may come from the graft donor.

J is TRBJ1-5 and V is TRBV27; 8 bases fit TRBD1. Germline assignment: CDR1 MNHEY and CDR2 SMNVEV (reference sequence). V lost 5 bases to trimming and J lost 1 base; unmatched junction nucleotides: 10. CDR3 length: 17 amino acids. CDR3 protein: CASSPPRTGMSNQPQHF. The DNA for the CDR3 is TGTGCCAGCAGTCCGCCGAGGACAGGGATGAGCAATCAGCCCCAGCATTTT.

The CDR3 here is CASSFTFGGTGELFF. The CDR3 bases are TGCGCCAGCAGTTTTACGTTCGGAGGGACCGGGGAGCTGTTTTTT. The chain employs TRBV5-1 and TRBJ2-2, with D possibly TRBD2 on 6 matching bases. Looked up from germline, CDR1 is SGHRS and CDR2 is YFSETQ. The CDR3 is 15 residues long. Trimming shortened V by 5 bases and J by 5 bases, and 16 bases separated the two germline ends.

V gene TRBV20-1 combines with J gene TRBJ2-7; TRBD2 might be the D (7 bases). The CDR3 totals 13 residues. CDR1 is DFQATT, CDR2 SNEGSKA, per germline (reference sequence). Trimming cost V 2 bases and J 5 bases, with 13 bases left between them. The CDR3 loop is CSARRGAIDEQYF. In DNA form, the CDR3 reads TGCAGTGCTAGACGGGGGGCCATCGACGAGCAGTACTTC.

The chain links TRBV20-1 to TRBJ1-5; no clear D gene. The CDR3 is 13 amino acids. With 5 bases removed from V and 1 base from J, the gap between germline ends came to 9 bases. The germline V gene has CDR1 DFQATT and CDR2 SNEGSKA (reference sequence). The CDR3 is CSAAVYSNQPQHF. CDR3 bases: TGCAGTGCTGCAGTGTACAGCAATCAGCCCCAGCATTTT.

CDR3 in amino acids: CASGDRRPGNTEAFF. The CDR3 DNA reads as TGTGCCAGCGGAGACAGGCGGCCCGGGAACACTGAAGCTTTCTTT. V usage is TRBV12-3 or TRBV12-4 and J usage is TRBJ1-1, with a possible D match to TRBD1 (6 bases). The CDR3 contains 15 residues. V gave up 8 bases and J gave up 1 base, with 17 bases separating them.

In its sample, this clonotype was seen a few times. The V and J genes are TRBV20-1 and TRBJ1-6; no firm D call. Germline loops: CDR1 DFQATT, CDR2 SNEGSKA (reference sequence). The V end was cut by 0 bases, the J end by 0 bases, with 15 bases between. The CDR3 has 18 residues. The CDR3 here is CSARDVRAVSSYNSPLHF. CDR3 nucleotides: TGCAGTGCTAGAGATGTTAGGGCCGTGAGCTCCTATAATTCACCCCTCCACTTT.

This clonotype was seen only a few times. The chain combines TRBV5-1 with TRBJ1-1; D unclear. The V gene's germline CDR1 is SGHRS and CDR2 YFSETQ. CDR3 size: 13 residues. Trimming cost V 7 bases and J 1 base, with 11 bases left between them. The CDR3 bases are TGCGCCAGCGCCTCCTGGGAGAACACTGAAGCTTTCTTT. It translates to CASASWENTEAFF.

V is TRBV4-3 and J is TRBJ2-7; possibly TRBD1 for D (6 bases). The CDR3 length is 15 residues. The germline V gene has CDR1 LGHNA and CDR2 YSLEER. Trimming removed 2 bases from V and 0 bases from J, with 11 bases in between. DNA of the CDR3: TGCGCCAGCAGCCAACGACAGGACAGCTCCTACGAGCAGTACTTC. Translation gives CASSQRQDSSYEQYF.

V usage is TRBV2 and J usage is TRBJ2-7; TRBD2 aligns across 11 bases. CDR3 size: 18 residues. The V segment lost 2 bases and the J segment 3 bases; nucleotides outside the gene matches: 12. Germline CDR1 reads SNHLY; CDR2 reads FYNNEI. CDR3 in DNA: TGTGCCAGCAGTGAACCTACTAGCGGGGGACGGGAATTCTACGAGCAGTACTTC. Amino acid sequence: CASSEPTSGGREFYEQYF. Drawing the rest from reference TRBV2 and TRBJ2-7, the complete variable domain is EPEVTQTPSHQVTQMGQEVILRCVPISNHLYFYWYRQILGQKVEFLVSFYNNEISEKSEIFDDQFSVERPDGSNFTLKIRSTKLEDSAMYFCASSEPTSGGREFYEQYFGPGTRLTVT.

This chain uses TRBV7-2 with TRBJ1-2, with TRBD1 matching over 7 bases. The CDR3 extends over 16 amino acids. Per germline, CDR1 SGHTA and CDR2 FQGNSA. After removal of 2 bases from V and 5 bases from J, the junction contained 11 bases not matched to a gene. CDR3 loop: CASSLLPTGVGYGYTF. The CDR3 DNA follows: TGTGCCAGCAGCTTACTCCCCACAGGGGTTGGGTATGGCTACACCTTC.

The chain is built from TRBV27 and TRBJ2-7, with TRBD1 matching 7 bases. CDR1 and CDR2 from the germline V gene are MNHEY and SMNVEV (reference sequence). The CDR3 length is 14 residues. V trimming: 8 bases; J trimming: 7 bases; junction bases outside the gene matches: 14. Here the CDR3 DNA reads TGTGCCAGCTCTCCGGGACAGAACACCCTTGAGCAGTACTTC. Protein sequence: CASSPGQNTLEQYF.

The chain links TRBV20-1 to TRBJ2-7; tentatively, D is TRBD2 (6 bases). Germline values: CDR1 DFQATT, CDR2 SNEGSKA (reference sequence). The ends were cut back, 0 bases at V and 1 base at J, with 13 bases in the middle. This CDR3 comprises 15 residues. CDR3 sequence reads: CSARDLEGRSYEQYF. CDR3 DNA: TGCAGTGCTAGAGATTTGGAGGGAAGGTCCTACGAGCAGTACTTC.

The CDR3 DNA sequence: TGTGCCAGCAGGATAGTAGGAGTAAATGAGCAGTTCTTC. Translated: CASRIVGVNEQFF. The chain couples TRBV12-3 or TRBV12-4 to TRBJ2-1, with D hard to call. This CDR3 has 13 residues. V gave up 6 bases and J gave up 7 bases, with 13 bases separating them.

About this clonotype: Without the conserved terminal phenylalanine or tryptophan, this CDR3 likely stems from a read error. The rearrangement links TRBV6-1 to TRBJ1-1; 9 bases agree with TRBD1. The DNA end favors TRBJ1-5, so the J call may be wrong. The germline CDR1 and CDR2 sequences are MNHNS and SASEGT. There are 14 residues in the CDR3. This CDR3 reads CASRLGQGLSQQHV. The CDR3 bases are TGTGCCAGCCGGTTAGGACAGGGGTTGTCCCAACAGCATGTT.

The rearrangement links TRBV7-9 to TRBJ1-1; D is uncertain. The CDR3 loop spans 15 amino acids. Germline V lookup: CDR1 SEHNR, CDR2 FQNEAQ (reference sequence). Trimming removed 5 bases at V and 1 base at J, with 14 bases between. The CDR3 region is CASSPLRPQNTEAFF. CDR3 coding DNA: TGTGCCAGCAGCCCCCTCAGGCCTCAGAACACTGAAGCTTTCTTT.

The CDR3 DNA reads as TGTGCCAGCAGCTTGGGGGGGCAGGGTGGATGGTACACTGAAGCTTTCTTT. Its protein product is CASSLGGQGGWYTEAFF. The J gene is TRBJ1-1, the V gene TRBV5-6; possible D gene TRBD1, 6 bases. Trimming stripped 0 bases from V and 3 bases from J, with 18 bases between. The V gene's germline CDR1 is SGHDT and CDR2 YYEEEE. The CDR3 is 17 amino acids.

The chain links TRBV12-3 or TRBV12-4 to TRBJ2-4; 7 bases fit TRBD1. Trimming at V came to 6 bases and at J to 10 bases, leaving 3 bases not matched to a gene. The CDR3 is 11 residues long. CDR3 sequence: CASSGRGIQYF. The CDR3 DNA is TGTGCCAGCAGCGGCAGGGGGATTCAGTACTTC.

The rearrangement links TRBV5-5 to TRBJ1-5, with D possibly TRBD1 on 5 matching bases. The germline V gene encodes CDR1 SGHKS and CDR2 YYEKEE (reference sequence). The CDR3 has 14 residues. V was pared by 5 bases and J by 4 bases, with 13 bases between. In DNA form, the CDR3 reads TGTGCCAGCAGTCAGCAGCAGGGAAATCAGCCCCAGCATTTT. This sequence encodes CASSQQQGNQPQHF.

This rearrangement joins TRBV9 to TRBJ1-2; 7 positions agree with TRBD1. The CDR3 is 15 residues long. Germline loops: CDR1 SGDLS, CDR2 YYNGEE. V dropped 5 bases and J dropped 5; count of bases not matched to a gene: 12. This chain's CDR3 is CASRGDRDRPYGYTF. As DNA, the CDR3 is TGTGCCAGCAGAGGAGACCGGGACAGACCGTATGGCTACACCTTC.

The V and J genes are TRBV27 and TRBJ2-7, with TRBD2 as a possible D gene (5 bases). This CDR3 has 14 residues. Trimming left V 2 bases short and J 0 bases short, with 8 bases between. From germline, CDR1 is MNHEY and CDR2 SMNVEV (reference sequence). CDR3 sequence: CASSLKRSSYEQYF. As DNA, the CDR3 is TGTGCCAGCAGTTTAAAGCGGAGCTCCTACGAGCAGTACTTC.

This clonotype was observed a few times. The J gene is TRBJ2-3, the V gene TRBV20-1; a weak D match, TRBD1 (5 bases). The V gene lost 5 bases and the J gene lost 6 bases, with 12 bases spanning the gap. Germline V gives CDR1 DFQATT, CDR2 SNEGSKA (reference sequence). The CDR3 sequence is 12 residues long. CDR3 amino acids: CSAWGPGDTQYF. Here the CDR3 DNA reads TGCAGTGCTTGGGGCCCAGGGGATACGCAGTATTTT.

V and J are TRBV7-9 and TRBJ2-1; tentatively, D is TRBD1 or TRBD2 (5 bases each). With 6 bases removed from V and 1 base from J, the gap between germline ends came to 13 bases. Germline V CDR1 and CDR2: SEHNR, FQNEAQ (reference sequence). CDR3 size: 15 residues. The CDR3 sequence: CASRSMRGSYNEQFF. In DNA form, the CDR3 reads TGTGCCAGCAGGAGTATGAGGGGTTCCTACAATGAGCAGTTCTTC.

The chain couples TRBV5-1 to TRBJ2-3, with a tentative D call TRBD1 (6 bases). Germline V lookup: CDR1 SGHRS, CDR2 YFSETQ. CDR3 length: 14 amino acids. V was cut by 7 bases and J by 1 base, with 13 bases left in between. CDR3 nucleotides: TGCGCCAGCGGGCAGGGGTCCCGCACAGATACGCAGTATTTT. This encodes CASGQGSRTDTQYF.

The CDR3 is CSAIIGEGGADEQYF. In DNA, the CDR3 is TGCAGTGCCATCATCGGCGAGGGGGGGGCTGACGAGCAGTACTTC. The V call is TRBV20-1, the J call TRBJ2-7, with a possible D match to TRBD2 (7 bases). The CDR3 has 15 amino acids. CDR1 is DFQATT and CDR2 is SNEGSKA in the germline V gene (reference sequence). V lost 6 bases to trimming and J lost 5 bases, with 23 bases between them.

This clonotype has only a few counts. The rearrangement links TRBV30 to TRBJ1-2; D is uncertain. The CDR3 runs to 16 residues. Germline-derived CDR1 and CDR2 are GTSNPN and SVGIG (reference sequence). Trimming cost V 3 bases and J 1 base, with 18 bases left between them. The CDR3 DNA reads as TGTGCCTGGAGCCGTAGGGCAGCTTATAGTAACTATGGCTACACCTTC. Amino acids: CAWSRRAAYSNYGYTF.

About this clonotype itself: One junction end does not reproduce the germline sequence, and a read error may be involved. This rearrangement joins TRBV5-6 to TRBJ1-5; 8 positions match TRBD1. The CDR3 sequence is 15 residues long. Germline V gene sequence: CDR1 SGHDT, CDR2 YYEEEE. The CDR3 DNA is TGTGCCAGCAGCTTTCGGACAGGGAGCAGTCAGCCCCAGCATTTT. This translates into CASSFRTGSSQPQHF.